Listed below are T cell receptor beta chains from one sample, sequenced in a study of spatial heterogeneity in lung cancer. TCRdb used MiXCR to reprocess the 5' RACE reads, holding one entry per CDR3 protein. The sample yields about 45,000 distinct CDR3 sequences, approximately 15% seen once. The material was PBMCs, obtained at surgery. The receptors shown here come from a male donor with early-stage non-small cell lung cancer. Both conserved end residues are part of each CDR3. A D gene is named only where the DNA matches it firmly. Clone size is stated in some rows and not others, as once, few, many or a class when expanded.

d_gene	j_gene	v_gene	abundance	CDR3nt	CDR3aa
TRBD1	TRBJ2-7	TRBV27	few	TGTGCCAGCAGCCGAGGGGGCCTGGGGGAGCAGTACTTC	CASSRGGLGEQYF
TRBD2	TRBJ2-1	TRBV28	few	TGTGCCAGCAGTTTATTAGGTAGACTAGCGGGTAGCTCCTACAATGAGCAGTTCTTC	CASSLLGRLAGSSYNEQFF
-	TRBJ1-2	TRBV7-9	few	TGTGCCAGCAGCTTAGGAGCAGGACAGAGCTATGGCTACACCTTC	CASSLGAGQSYGYTF
-	TRBJ1-4	TRBV6-5	many	TGTGCCAGCAGTTACCAGGGTTTGGATGAAAAACTGTTTTTT	CASSYQGLDEKLFF
TRBD1	TRBJ2-3	TRBV12-3/TRBV12-4	-	TGTGCCAGCAGCCCGGGACAGGGATCAGATACGCAGTATTTT	CASSPGQGSDTQYF
-	TRBJ2-1	TRBV28	-	TGTGCCAGCAGTTTCGTGGTCGATGAGCAGTTCTTC	CASSFVVDEQFF
-	TRBJ2-3	TRBV4-2	-	TGTGCCAGCAGCCAAGACGGGGTTTCCCCCGATACGCAGTATTTT	CASSQDGVSPDTQYF
-	TRBJ1-6	TRBV7-9	few	TGTGCCAGCAGTCGGGACGTTGATTCACCCCTCCACTTT	CASSRDVDSPLHF
TRBD2	TRBJ2-7	TRBV7-2	few	TGTGCCAGCAGCTCTGAGAGCGGGAGCTCCTACGAGCAGTACTTC	CASSSESGSSYEQYF
-	TRBJ1-2	TRBV6-6	many	TGTGCCAGCATGACCGGTTATGGCTACACCTTC	CASMTGYGYTF
TRBD2	TRBJ2-1	TRBV19	few	TGTGCCAGTTCGCGACGGACTAGCGGGGATCTCAATGAGCAGTTCTTC	CASSRRTSGDLNEQFF
-	TRBJ2-3	TRBV29-1	many	TGCAGCGCCCGCAGGGCGGATTCAGGAGATACGCAGTATTTT	CSARRADSGDTQYF
TRBD2	TRBJ2-5	TRBV9	many	TGTGCCAGCAGCTCAGGACTAGCGCGAGAGACCCAGTACTTC	CASSSGLARETQYF
TRBD2	TRBJ2-3	TRBV23-1	many	TGCGCCAGCAGTCAATGGGGAGGGACCCTCGGCACAGATACGCAGTATTTT	CASSQWGGTLGTDTQYF
-	TRBJ1-5	TRBV27	many	TGTGCCAGCAGTCCCACCCGGACGAATCAGCCCCAGCATTTT	CASSPTRTNQPQHF
-	TRBJ2-3	TRBV2	many	TGTGCTGTTGGGGGAGATACGCAGTATTTT	CAVGGDTQYF
TRBD2	TRBJ2-3	TRBV11-2	few	TGTGCCAGCAGCTTAGGACTAGCGGTACCCACAGATACGCAGTATTTT	CASSLGLAVPTDTQYF